These T cell receptor beta chains were read from a single sample in a study of identical twins. TCRdb called the 5' RACE reads again in MiXCR, with one record for every CDR3 protein. The table includes 400,000 to 550,000 distinct CDR3 sequences, about 24% detected once. The data were also submitted as part of a second study, on T cells expressing NK-cell markers.

The specimen sequenced was CD4+ T cells sorted from blood. All receptors come from a woman aged 18-29 years in good health. The CDR3 runs from the conserved cysteine through the conserved F or W. The D gene is left open where the match is weak. Clone size, where shown, is once, few, many, or a class for clones that have expanded.

14	-	TRBV20-1	-	TRBJ1-1	TGCAGTGCTAGAGTGGGAGGGGGGAACACTGAAGCTTTCTTT	CSARVGGGNTEAFF
13	-	TRBV5-1	few	TRBJ2-7	TGCGCCAGCAGGGAATCGGGCGCGGGCGAGCAGTACTTC	CASRESGAGEQYF
12	-	TRBV20-1	few	TRBJ2-2	TGCAGCCTCGGACCAACAACCGGGGAGCTGTTTTTT	CSLGPTTGELFF
13	-	TRBV6-1	-	TRBJ2-1	TGTGCCAACTCATTAGACAGTTACAATGAGCAGTTCTTC	CANSLDSYNEQFF
14	-	TRBV20-1	few	TRBJ2-1	TGCAGTGCTGGTCGAGCGGGCGCCTACAATGAGCAGTTCTTC	CSAGRAGAYNEQFF
11	-	TRBV6-1	-	TRBJ2-7	TGTGCCAGCAGTGAGTGGACCGAGCAGTACTTC	CASSEWTEQYF
14	-	TRBV5-1	-	TRBJ1-5	TGCGCCAGCAGCCCGGACGTAGGGAGATCTTCCCAGCATTTT	CASSPDVGRSSQHF
15	-	TRBV9	few	TRBJ1-1	TGTGCCAGCAGCCCGACTAGCGGGGGACACACTGAAGCTTTCTTT	CASSPTSGGHTEAFF
13	-	TRBV5-1	many	TRBJ2-1	TGCGCCAGCAGCTTAAACAGGTACAATGAGCAGTTCTTC	CASSLNRYNEQFF
14	TRBD1	TRBV12-3/TRBV12-4	few	TRBJ2-7	TGTGCCAGCAGTTTAGGGACAGGGGTTGACGAGCAGTACTTC	CASSLGTGVDEQYF
14	TRBD1	TRBV9	-	TRBJ2-7	TGTGCCAGCAGCAGTGGGACAGGAACCTACGAGCAGTACTTC	CASSSGTGTYEQYF
16	TRBD2	TRBV20-1	once	TRBJ2-5	TGCAGTGCTAGAGGGACTAGCGGGGGGGCCCGAGAGACCCAGTACTTC	CSARGTSGGARETQYF
16	TRBD1	TRBV7-6	once	TRBJ1-2	TGTGCCAGCAGTTTGGGACAGGGGGCGATTAACTATGGCTACACCTTC	CASSLGQGAINYGYTF
16	TRBD1	TRBV6-5	few	TRBJ1-2	TGTGCCAGCAGTTCCACCATGACGACAGGGGGCAAAGGCTACACCTTC	CASSSTMTTGGKGYTF
13	TRBD1	TRBV20-1	-	TRBJ2-2	TGCAGTGCTAGAGAACAGGGGACCGGGGAGCTGTTTTTT	CSAREQGTGELFF
16	-	TRBV7-2	-	TRBJ2-3	TGTGCCAGCAGCTCCGGCTTTGGGGAGAGTAAAGATACGCAGTATTTT	CASSSGFGESKDTQYF
13	-	TRBV29-1	-	TRBJ2-5	TGCAGCGTTGGGGACCTGTACCAAGAGACCCAGTACTTC	CSVGDLYQETQYF
11	-	TRBV12-3/TRBV12-4	-	TRBJ2-7	TGTGCCAGCAGTTCGTGGAGGGAGCAGTACTTC	CASSSWREQYF
15	TRBD2	TRBV12-3/TRBV12-4	-	TRBJ2-1	TGTGCCAGCAGCCCAAGGACTAGCGGGAACAATGAGCAGTTCTTC	CASSPRTSGNNEQFF
11	-	TRBV20-1	-	TRBJ1-1	TGCAGTGCTAGTTCGGTCACTGAAGCTTTCTTT	CSASSVTEAFF
12	TRBD1	TRBV2	few	TRBJ2-7	TGTGCCGGCGGGACAGGGGGCTACGAGCAGTACTTC	CAGGTGGYEQYF
13	-	TRBV10-3	-	TRBJ1-4	TGTGCCATCAGCCGACAGGCTAATGAAAAACTGTTTTTT	CAISRQANEKLFF
14	TRBD2	TRBV6-2/TRBV6-3	-	TRBJ2-7	TGTGCCATAAAGAGGACTAGCGAGACGGGAGAGCAGTACTTC	CAIKRTSETGEQYF
13	-	TRBV5-1	few	TRBJ1-5	TGCGCCAGCAGCTTAACAGTAGATCAGCCCCAGCATTTT	CASSLTVDQPQHF
13	TRBD2	TRBV20-1	few	TRBJ2-1	TGCAGTGCGTCATCCGGGACTAGCGCGTTGCAGTTCTTC	CSASSGTSALQFF
16	-	TRBV7-2	many	TRBJ2-7	TGTGCCAGCAGCTTAGACTCTACCTTCACGGGGTACGAGCAGTACTTC	CASSLDSTFTGYEQYF
13	-	TRBV5-1	-	TRBJ2-1	TGCGCCAGCAGCTTTTACCCTGTTGGAGAGCAGTTCTTC	CASSFYPVGEQFF
15	-	TRBV20-1	-	TRBJ2-3	TGCAGTGCTACGAAAGCGGGCGGGGCCACAGATACGCAGTATTTT	CSATKAGGATDTQYF
13	-	TRBV3-1	-	TRBJ1-5	TGTGCCAGCAGCCAAGTGTCGGCAGGAGTAATGCATTTT	CASSQVSAGVMHF
14	TRBD2	TRBV20-1	-	TRBJ2-1	TGCAGTGCTGGCCCTAGCGGGAGTCTAAATGAGCAGTTCTTC	CSAGPSGSLNEQFF
15	TRBD1	TRBV3-1	-	TRBJ2-5	TGTGCCAGCAGCCAAGATCCGGGACAGGGAAAGACCCAGTACTTC	CASSQDPGQGKTQYF
11	-	TRBV5-1	many	TRBJ2-2	TGCGCCAGCATCGACACCGGGGAGCTGTTTTTT	CASIDTGELFF
14	-	TRBV3-1	-	TRBJ2-7	TGTGCCAGCAGCCAAGGCCCCAGGGTTCGGGAGCAGTACTTC	CASSQGPRVREQYF
15	-	TRBV5-1	-	TRBJ2-3	TGCGCCAGCAGCTTGGACCCCACGGGCACAGATACGCAGTATTTT	CASSLDPTGTDTQYF
15	TRBD1	TRBV18	-	TRBJ1-1	TGTGCCAGCTCACCCAAGACAGGGCAGAACACTGAAGCTTTCTTT	CASSPKTGQNTEAFF
12	-	TRBV20-1	-	TRBJ1-4	TGCAGTGCTCAGGGGAACGGGGAAAAACTGTTTTTT	CSAQGNGEKLFF
17	TRBD2	TRBV7-9	few	TRBJ2-3	TGTGCCAGCAGCGCACTAGCGGGAGGGATCAGCACAGATACGCAGTATTTT	CASSALAGGISTDTQYF
16	TRBD1	TRBV6-5	few	TRBJ2-7	TGTGCCAGCAGTTACCATAGGACAGGGGGAAGCTACGAGCAGTACTTC	CASSYHRTGGSYEQYF
14	-	TRBV7-2	few	TRBJ2-3	TGTGCCAGCAGCTCCACTCGGGGTGGGGATACGCAGTATTTT	CASSSTRGGDTQYF
14	-	TRBV5-5	few	TRBJ1-1	TGTGCCAGCAGCTGGGGACACCCGAACACTGAAGCTTTCTTT	CASSWGHPNTEAFF
15	TRBD2	TRBV18	few	TRBJ2-1	TGTGCCAGCTCACCGAAAACTAGCGGGAACAATGAGCAGTTCTTC	CASSPKTSGNNEQFF
15	-	TRBV5-1	-	TRBJ1-4	TGCGCCAGCAGCTCAACCGGGACAAATAATGAAAAACTGTTTTTT	CASSSTGTNNEKLFF
16	-	TRBV20-1	-	TRBJ2-1	TGCAGTGCTAGAGATCGGGGGCCTCTCAGATTTAATGAGCAGTTCTTC	CSARDRGPLRFNEQFF
12	-	TRBV20-1	few	TRBJ2-2	TGCAGTGCTCCCTTGGACACCGGGGAGCTGTTTTTT	CSAPLDTGELFF
15	TRBD1	TRBV6-5	-	TRBJ1-4	TGTGCCAGCAGTTACTCGGGACAGACTAATGAAAAACTGTTTTTT	CASSYSGQTNEKLFF
11	TRBD1	TRBV20-1	many	TRBJ2-7	TGCAGTGCCAAAAGACAGGGCGTTCGGTACTTC	CSAKRQGVRYF
16	TRBD2	TRBV9	-	TRBJ2-2	TGTGCCAGCAGCATCACGACTAGCGGGGGAACCGGGGAGCTGTTTTTT	CASSITTSGGTGELFF
18	-	TRBV2	-	TRBJ2-3	TGTGCCAGCAGGACCGGACCCCAGGGTTGGACTAGCACAGATACGCAGTATTTT	CASRTGPQGWTSTDTQYF
15	-	TRBV10-3	-	TRBJ2-2	TGTGCCATCAGCGCCATTTCTCAGTCCGGCGGGGAGCTGTTTTTT	CAISAISQSGGELFF
15	-	TRBV11-2	-	TRBJ2-1	TGTGCCAGCAGCTCCTGGCATAACTCCTACAATGAGCAGTTCTTC	CASSSWHNSYNEQFF